This T cell receptor beta chain derives from a study of cytomegalovirus exposure and HLA in healthy donors. Study in general: Unique TCRs numbering some 93 million, obtained from HLA-typed donors, made up an early data release.

Only a few counts were recorded for this clone. Its antigen is undetermined. Primers included in the PCR were 60 Vbeta and 13 Jbeta primers. The table came from immunoSEQ multiplex PCR; TCRdb's copy has only in-frame clones and leaves some out. In the table there are hundreds of thousands of clones, about two thirds of which are singletons. Study-wide results and limits: In a later analysis, HLA-associated beta chains showed higher expansion and lower generation probabilities than comparable chains. It was taken for granted in presence/absence analyses that sequencing depth across donors was roughly uniform.

The donors (healthy individuals) were bone marrow donors. This clonotype was sampled from a man aged 40-49 years in good health and CMV-seropositive. Sequencing used PBMCs.

The CDR3 region has the DNA TGTGCCAGCAGTCGCGGGGGGGGGCCCGCCTACGAGCAGTACTTC. It specifies CASSRGGGPAYEQYF. The chain combines TRBV2 with TRBJ2-7; 9 bases line up with TRBD2. This CDR3 has 15 amino acids. Trimming removed 5 bases from V and 2 bases from J; junction bases left unmatched: 7. Germline CDR1 and CDR2: SNHLY and FYNNEI.